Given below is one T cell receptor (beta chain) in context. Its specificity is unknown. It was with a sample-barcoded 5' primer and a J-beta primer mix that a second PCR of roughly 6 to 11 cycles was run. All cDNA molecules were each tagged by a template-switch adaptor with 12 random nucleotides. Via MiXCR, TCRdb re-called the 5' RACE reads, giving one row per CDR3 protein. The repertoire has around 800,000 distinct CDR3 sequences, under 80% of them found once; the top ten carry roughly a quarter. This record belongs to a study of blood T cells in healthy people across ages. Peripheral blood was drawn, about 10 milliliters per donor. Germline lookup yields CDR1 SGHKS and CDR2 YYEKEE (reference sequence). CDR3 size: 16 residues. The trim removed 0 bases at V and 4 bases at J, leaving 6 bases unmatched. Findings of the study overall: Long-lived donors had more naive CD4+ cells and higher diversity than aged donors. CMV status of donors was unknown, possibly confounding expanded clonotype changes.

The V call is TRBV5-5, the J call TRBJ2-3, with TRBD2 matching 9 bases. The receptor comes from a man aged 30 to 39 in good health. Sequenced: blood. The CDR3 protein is CASSLGLAGIADTQYF. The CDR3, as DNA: TGTGCCAGCAGCTTGGGGCTAGCGGGGATCGCAGATACGCAGTATTTT.